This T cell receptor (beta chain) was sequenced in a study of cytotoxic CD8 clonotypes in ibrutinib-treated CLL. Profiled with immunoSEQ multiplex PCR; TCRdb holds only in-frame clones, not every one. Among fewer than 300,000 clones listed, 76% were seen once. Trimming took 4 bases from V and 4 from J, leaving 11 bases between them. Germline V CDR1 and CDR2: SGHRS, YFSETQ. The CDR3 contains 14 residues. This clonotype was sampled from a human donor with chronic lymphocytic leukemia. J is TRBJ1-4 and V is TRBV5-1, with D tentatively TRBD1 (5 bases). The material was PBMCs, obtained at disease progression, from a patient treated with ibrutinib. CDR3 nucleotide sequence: TGCGCCAGCAGCCATCGGGGCCGTAATGAAAAACTGTTTTTT. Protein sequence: CASSHRGRNEKLFF. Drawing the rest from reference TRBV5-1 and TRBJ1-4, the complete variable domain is KAGVTQTPRYLIKTRGQQVTLSCSPISGHRSVSWYQQTPGQGLQFLFEYFSETQRNKGNFPGRFSGRQFSNSRSEMNVSTLELGDSALYLCASSHRGRNEKLFFGSGTQLSVL.